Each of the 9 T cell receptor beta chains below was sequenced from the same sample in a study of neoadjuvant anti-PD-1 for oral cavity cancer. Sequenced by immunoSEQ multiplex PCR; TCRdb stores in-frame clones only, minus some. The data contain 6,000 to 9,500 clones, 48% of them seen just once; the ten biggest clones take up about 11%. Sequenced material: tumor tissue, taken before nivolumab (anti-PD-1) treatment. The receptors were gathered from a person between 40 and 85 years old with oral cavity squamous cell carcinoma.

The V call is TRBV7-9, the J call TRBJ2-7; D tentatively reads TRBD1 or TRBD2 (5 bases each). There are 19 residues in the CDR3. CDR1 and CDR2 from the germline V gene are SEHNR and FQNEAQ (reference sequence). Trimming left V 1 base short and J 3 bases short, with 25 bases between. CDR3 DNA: TGTGCCAGCAGCTTAGGAAGCGCAGGGACGAGTAGGAGGCTCTACGAGCAGTACTTC. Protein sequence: CASSLGSAGTSRRLYEQYF.

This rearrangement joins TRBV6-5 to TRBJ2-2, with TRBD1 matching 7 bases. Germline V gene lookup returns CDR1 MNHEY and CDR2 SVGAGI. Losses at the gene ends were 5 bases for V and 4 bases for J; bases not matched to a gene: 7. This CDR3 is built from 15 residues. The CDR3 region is CASSGGQVPTGELFF. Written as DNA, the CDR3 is TGTGCCAGCAGTGGAGGACAGGTTCCCACCGGGGAGCTGTTTTTT.

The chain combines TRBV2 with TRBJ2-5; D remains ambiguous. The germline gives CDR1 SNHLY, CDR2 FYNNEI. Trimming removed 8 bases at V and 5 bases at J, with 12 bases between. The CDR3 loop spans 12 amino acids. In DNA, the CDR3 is TGTGCCAGCTCTCCCATCCGGGAGACCCAGTACTTC. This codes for CASSPIRETQYF.

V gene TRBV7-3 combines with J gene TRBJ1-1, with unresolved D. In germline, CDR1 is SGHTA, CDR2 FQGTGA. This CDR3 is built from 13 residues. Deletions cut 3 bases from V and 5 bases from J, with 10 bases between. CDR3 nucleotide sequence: TGTGCCAGCAGCTTGGAGGGATGGACTGAAGCTTTCTTT. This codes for CASSLEGWTEAFF.

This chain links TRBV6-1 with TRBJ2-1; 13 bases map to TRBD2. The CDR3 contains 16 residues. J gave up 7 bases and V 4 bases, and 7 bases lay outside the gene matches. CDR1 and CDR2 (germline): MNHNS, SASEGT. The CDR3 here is CASSALLAGGRNEQFF. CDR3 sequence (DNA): TGTGCCAGCAGTGCTTTACTAGCGGGAGGGCGGAATGAGCAGTTCTTC.

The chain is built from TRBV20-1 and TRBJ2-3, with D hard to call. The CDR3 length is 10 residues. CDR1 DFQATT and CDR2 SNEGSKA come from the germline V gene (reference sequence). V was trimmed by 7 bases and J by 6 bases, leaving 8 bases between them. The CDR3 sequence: CSGEKDTQYF. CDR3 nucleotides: TGCAGTGGAGAGAAGGATACGCAGTATTTT.

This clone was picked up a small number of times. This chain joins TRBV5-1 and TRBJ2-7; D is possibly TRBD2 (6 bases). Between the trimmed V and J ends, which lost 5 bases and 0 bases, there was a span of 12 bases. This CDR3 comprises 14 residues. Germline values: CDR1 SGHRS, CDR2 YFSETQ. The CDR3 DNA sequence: TGCGCCAGCAGGACGGTTAGCGGCTCCTACGAGCAGTACTTC. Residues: CASRTVSGSYEQYF.

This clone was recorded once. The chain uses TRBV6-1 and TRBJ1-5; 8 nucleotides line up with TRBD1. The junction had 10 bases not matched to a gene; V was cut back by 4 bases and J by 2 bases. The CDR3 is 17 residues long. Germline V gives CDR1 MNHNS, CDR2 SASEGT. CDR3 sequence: CASSGTHGQGGNQPQHF. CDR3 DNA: TGTGCCAGCAGTGGGACCCATGGACAGGGCGGCAATCAGCCCCAGCATTTT.

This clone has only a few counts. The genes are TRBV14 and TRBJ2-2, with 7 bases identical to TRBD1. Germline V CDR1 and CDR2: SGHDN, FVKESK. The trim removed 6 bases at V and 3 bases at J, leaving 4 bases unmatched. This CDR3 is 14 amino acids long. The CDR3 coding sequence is TGTGCCAGCAGACGGGACAGTTACACCGGGGAGCTGTTTTTT. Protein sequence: CASRRDSYTGELFF.